The 31 T cell receptor beta chains listed next were all sequenced from one sample in a study of early T cells in non-severe SARS-CoV-2 infection. TCRdb re-called the 5' RACE reads through MiXCR, storing one row per CDR3 protein. This table holds roughly 80,000 distinct CDR3 sequences, roughly a sixth found once. Material: whole blood. These TCRs come from an adult who was a healthcare worker with PCR-confirmed SARS-CoV-2 infection or an uninfected control (not recorded which).

This clonotype has a handful of counts. V and J are TRBV6-5 and TRBJ2-3, with D tentatively TRBD2 (6 bases). V was shortened by 7 bases and J by 8 bases, with 25 bases between the two germline ends. This CDR3 contains 16 residues. CDR1 MNHEY and CDR2 SVGAGI come from the germline V gene. The CDR3 DNA reads as TGTGCCAGCACCCCCACTGGGGGGACTTCGTTACGTACGCAGTATTTT. Translated, it gives CASTPTGGTSLRTQYF.

The chain has TRBV5-4 and TRBJ1-3, with D unresolved. Trimming took off 0 bases at V and 1 base at J, with 5 bases between the two ends. The CDR3 is 14 amino acids. The germline gives CDR1 SGHNT, CDR2 YYREEE (reference sequence). The CDR3 DNA sequence: TGTGCCAGCAGCTTGGACACGTCTGGAAACACCATATATTTT. Encoded protein: CASSLDTSGNTIYF.

This clonotype occurred a few times. This chain links TRBV7-3 with TRBJ2-3, with TRBD2 matching 7 bases. The CDR3 runs 15 residues. V shed 1 base, J shed 4 bases, and the junction held 5 bases outside the gene matches. Germline V gene sequence: CDR1 SGHTA, CDR2 FQGTGA. The CDR3 reads CASSLSGGVSDTQYF. The CDR3 bases are TGTGCCAGCAGCTTAAGCGGGGGAGTCTCAGATACGCAGTATTTT. Full variable domain (rest looked up from reference TRBV7-3 and TRBJ2-3): GAGVSQTPSNKVTEKGKYVELRCDPISGHTALYWYRQSLGQGPEFLIYFQGTGAADDSGLPNDRFFAVRPEGSVSTLKIQRTERGDSAVYLCASSLSGGVSDTQYFGPGTRLTVL.

This clonotype occurred a few times. This sequence joins TRBV7-8 and TRBJ2-1; TRBD2 agrees at 8 bases. Germline CDR1 and CDR2: SGHVS and FQNEAQ. The V segment lost 7 bases and the J segment 3 bases; nucleotides outside the gene matches: 8. The CDR3 loop spans 15 amino acids. CDR3 DNA sequence: TGTGCCAGCATTTACGGGAGGGCCATCTACAATGAGCAGTTCTTC. Protein: CASIYGRAIYNEQFF. The full variable domain, in which reference TRBV7-8 and TRBJ2-1 provide the parts outside the CDR3, is GAGVSQSPRYKVAKRGQDVALRCDPISGHVSLFWYQQALGQGPEFLTYFQNEAQLDKSGLPSDRFFAERPEGSVSTLKIQRTQQEDSAVYLCASIYGRAIYNEQFFGPGTRLTVL.

The V and J genes are TRBV5-1 and TRBJ2-7; a weak D match, TRBD2 (6 bases). CDR1 is SGHRS, CDR2 YFSETQ, per germline. Trimming pared 4 bases from V and 0 bases from J, leaving 17 bases between. The length of the CDR3 is 16 residues. CDR3 sequence (DNA): TGCGCCAGCAGCCCTCCTCCGGAGGGCCGCTCCTACGAGCAGTACTTC. Translated: CASSPPPEGRSYEQYF.

The table lists this clonotype with a few counts. The chain has TRBV2 and TRBJ2-7; D may match TRBD1 or TRBD2 (5 bases each). Trimming left V 4 bases short and J 3 bases short, with 10 bases between. The CDR3 contains 13 residues. Germline V lookup: CDR1 SNHLY, CDR2 FYNNEI. CDR3 residues: CASSGEGRYEQYF. The CDR3 DNA follows: TGTGCCAGCAGTGGCGAGGGGCGCTACGAGCAGTACTTC.

In this sample, this clonotype turned up many times. The chain couples TRBV12-2 to TRBJ1-5. TRBV12-2 is described as a pseudogene. This CDR3 region has 17 residues. In DNA form, the CDR3 reads TGTGCAAGTCGCTTAGTTTCGGGAGGACGGGGCAATCAGCCCCAGCATTTT. This gives the protein CASRLVSGGRGNQPQHF.

This sequence joins TRBV5-1 and TRBJ2-1; the match to TRBD1 covers 9 bases. CDR3 length: 15 residues. Germline CDR1 is SGHRS and CDR2 is YFSETQ. With 2 bases clipped from V and 6 bases from J, the junction kept 6 bases outside the gene matches. CDR3 DNA sequence: TGCGCCAGCAGCTTAGGACAGGGGAGTGGCAATGAGCAGTTCTTC. This sequence encodes CASSLGQGSGNEQFF.

The gene calls are TRBV20-1 and TRBJ2-1; D is unclear. CDR1 DFQATT and CDR2 SNEGSKA come from the germline V gene (reference sequence). The CDR3 has 14 residues. V was pared by 5 bases and J by 0 bases, with 11 bases between. CDR3 DNA sequence: TGCAGTGCTTCCCACTCCAGCTCCTACAATGAGCAGTTCTTC. Protein product: CSASHSSSYNEQFF.

The chain employs TRBV9 and TRBJ1-2, with a tentative D call TRBD1 (5 bases). The ends were cut back, 4 bases at V and 6 bases at J, with 16 bases in the middle. CDR1 is SGDLS and CDR2 is YYNGEE in the germline V gene. This CDR3 comprises 14 residues. The CDR3 coding sequence is TGTGCCAGCAGCAAAGACAGTTCCTGGGATGGCTACACCTTC. Amino acid sequence: CASSKDSSWDGYTF.

The sample holds a few counts of this clonotype. The chain combines TRBV5-6 with TRBJ1-4, with D unresolved. Germline CDR1 and CDR2: SGHDT and YYEEEE. Trimming cost V 3 bases and J 0 bases, with 6 bases left between them. CDR3 size: 14 residues. The CDR3 region is CASSSGATNEKLFF. As DNA, the CDR3 is TGTGCCAGCAGCTCGGGCGCAACTAATGAAAAACTGTTTTTT.

This clonotype has just a few counts. The J gene is TRBJ1-3, the V gene TRBV10-3, with no clear D. The CDR3 is 14 residues long. Germline CDR1 ENHRY, CDR2 SYGVKD. V was cut by 6 bases and J by 0 bases, with 9 bases left in between. This chain's CDR3 is CAISPSSSGNTIYF. CDR3 nucleotide sequence: TGTGCCATCAGCCCCTCCAGCTCTGGAAACACCATATATTTT.

V is TRBV30 and J is TRBJ1-2; tentatively, D is TRBD1 (6 bases). CDR1 is GTSNPN and CDR2 is SVGIG in the germline V gene (reference sequence). V was cut by 2 bases and J by 6 bases, with 7 bases left in between. The CDR3 loop spans 11 amino acids. Written as DNA, the CDR3 is TGTGCCTGGAGTCACAGGGATGGCTACACCTTC. It encodes CAWSHRDGYTF.

A few counts support this clonotype. CDR3 in DNA: TGTGCCAGCAGTGAAGTGGGAGAGCGTTCACCCCTCCACTTT. Protein sequence: CASSEVGERSPLHF. The chain couples TRBV2 to TRBJ1-6; D not certain. CDR1 is SNHLY and CDR2 is FYNNEI in the germline V gene. With 1 base removed from V and 9 bases from J, the gap between germline ends came to 10 bases. The CDR3 contains 14 residues.

This clonotype has a handful of counts. CDR3 DNA: TGCAGTGCTAGTGGACAGGGGAAGGGACCGATCAATGAGCAGTTCTTC. Translated: CSASGQGKGPINEQFF. The rearrangement joins TRBV20-1 to TRBJ2-1, with TRBD1 matching 9 bases. This CDR3 region has 16 residues. Trimming cost V 3 bases and J 6 bases; bases outside gene matches: 12. The V gene's germline CDR1 is DFQATT and CDR2 SNEGSKA (reference sequence).

This sequence joins TRBV2 and TRBJ1-6, with D possibly TRBD1 on 6 matching bases. This CDR3 is 13 amino acids long. Trimming pared 8 bases from V and 6 bases from J, leaving 11 bases between. Germline CDR1 reads SNHLY; CDR2 reads FYNNEI. CDR3 in DNA: TGTGCCAGCCGGGGGGGCGGTAATTCACCCCTCCACTTT. Translation gives CASRGGGNSPLHF.

There are a few counts of this clonotype. The chain couples TRBV5-6 to TRBJ2-7; D is possibly TRBD1 (6 bases). The germline CDR1 and CDR2 sequences are SGHDT and YYEEEE. With 0 bases removed from V and 7 bases from J, the gap between germline ends came to 20 bases. The length of the CDR3 is 16 residues. Here the CDR3 DNA reads TGTGCCAGCAGCTTGGGGACAGCTCAACTTCTTGGAGAGCAGTACTTC. Translated, it gives CASSLGTAQLLGEQYF. The variable domain in full, completed from reference TRBV5-6 and TRBJ2-7, reads DAGVTQSPTHLIKTRGQQVTLRCSPKSGHDTVSWYQQALGQGPQFIFQYYEEEERQRGNFPDRFSGHQFPNYSSELNVNALLLGDSALYLCASSLGTAQLLGEQYFGPGTRLTVT.

The chain links TRBV5-1 to TRBJ1-3, with D uncertain. Germline V CDR1 and CDR2: SGHRS, YFSETQ. The V end was cut by 4 bases, the J end by 1 base, with 6 bases between. CDR3 length equals 13 residues. Here the CDR3 DNA reads TGCGCCAGCAGCGAAGGGTCTGGAAACACCATATATTTT. This encodes CASSEGSGNTIYF. The variable domain in full, completed from reference TRBV5-1 and TRBJ1-3, reads KAGVTQTPRYLIKTRGQQVTLSCSPISGHRSVSWYQQTPGQGLQFLFEYFSETQRNKGNFPGRFSGRQFSNSRSEMNVSTLELGDSALYLCASSEGSGNTIYFGEGSWLTVV.

This chain connects TRBV7-6 to TRBJ2-3; maybe TRBD1 (7 bases). This CDR3 comprises 16 residues. CDR1 and CDR2 (germline): SGHVS, FNYEAQ. Trimming cost V 0 bases and J 6 bases, with 16 bases left between them. The CDR3 spells CASSLARQGGRDTQYF. In DNA form, the CDR3 reads TGTGCCAGCAGCTTAGCCAGACAGGGTGGGAGGGATACGCAGTATTTT.

Many counts were recorded for this clonotype. The chain links TRBV7-6 to TRBJ2-2, with D perhaps TRBD1 (6 bases). Germline V gene sequence: CDR1 SGHVS, CDR2 FNYEAQ. The ends were cut back, 5 bases at V and 0 bases at J, with 10 bases in the middle. This CDR3 is 15 amino acids long. The DNA for the CDR3 is TGTGCCAGCAGCCACGGGACAACGAACACCGGGGAGCTGTTTTTT. It yields the protein CASSHGTTNTGELFF.

This clonotype has at least ten counts. The chain combines TRBV7-9 with TRBJ2-3; D unclear. This CDR3 region has 13 residues. The germline V and J ends were trimmed by 6 bases and 3 bases, with 10 bases remaining between them. Germline CDR1 and CDR2: SEHNR and FQNEAQ (reference sequence). The DNA for the CDR3 is TGTGCCAGCAGACCAAGGACGACAGATACGCAGTATTTT. This codes for CASRPRTTDTQYF.

The J gene is TRBJ1-6, the V gene TRBV27; D perhaps matches TRBD1 (5 bases). This CDR3 is 14 amino acids long. V lost 6 bases and J lost 7, with 13 bases in between. CDR1 MNHEY and CDR2 SMNVEV come from the germline V gene (reference sequence). The CDR3 DNA reads TGTGCCAGCAGGGATTCCGGGGGGAATTCACCCCTCCACTTT. Protein: CASRDSGGNSPLHF.

In its sample, this clonotype was seen a few times. V and J are TRBV5-1 and TRBJ1-5; a possible D gene is TRBD1 (6 bases). This CDR3 contains 16 residues. V was clipped by 3 bases and J by 4 bases, with 17 bases between them. The germline gives CDR1 SGHRS, CDR2 YFSETQ. CDR3 sequence (DNA): TGCGCCAGCAGCTCCCCTTACAGGGTGTGGAATCAGCCCCAGCATTTT. It codes for CASSSPYRVWNQPQHF.

This clonotype was detected only a few times. The J gene is TRBJ2-3, the V gene TRBV7-6; D is perhaps TRBD1 (5 bases). Germline V gene data show CDR1 as SGHVS and CDR2 as FNYEAQ. The CDR3 runs to 10 residues. The V end lost 7 bases, the J end lost 6 bases, and 5 bases lay between the germline ends. CDR3 bases: TGTGCCAGCAAGGGGGATACGCAGTATTTT. Translating it yields CASKGDTQYF. Together with reference TRBV7-6 and TRBJ2-3, the CDR3 gives the full variable domain: GAGVSQSPRYKVTKRGQDVALRCDPISGHVSLYWYRQALGQGPEFLTYFNYEAQQDKSGLPNDRFSAERPEGSISTLTIQRTEQRDSAMYRCASKGDTQYFGPGTRLTVL.

This chain uses TRBV6-5 with TRBJ2-7; D uncertain. The CDR3 has 15 amino acids. Germline V lookup: CDR1 MNHEY, CDR2 SVGAGI. V lost 6 bases and J lost 1, with 16 bases in between. As DNA, the CDR3 is TGTGCCAGCAGACACCTCACATCGGCTTCCTACGAGCAGTACTTC. Translated, it gives CASRHLTSASYEQYF.

This chain connects TRBV6-5 to TRBJ1-5; D possibly corresponds to TRBD1 (6 bases). The germline V gene has CDR1 MNHEY and CDR2 SVGAGI. CDR3 length equals 14 residues. Deletions cut 6 bases from V and 5 bases from J, with 14 bases between. Here the CDR3 DNA reads TGTGCCAGCAGAAAACAGGGTTCATATCAGCCCCAGCATTTT. Protein sequence: CASRKQGSYQPQHF.

Only a few counts were recorded for this clonotype. The V gene is TRBV5-4, the J gene TRBJ2-5, with 7 bases identical to TRBD2. There are 14 residues in the CDR3. With 5 bases clipped from V and 2 bases from J, the junction kept 6 bases outside the gene matches. From germline, CDR1 is SGHNT and CDR2 YYREEE (reference sequence). CDR3 sequence (DNA): TGTGCCAGCAGTTACGGGGGGAATCAAGAGACCCAGTACTTC. It specifies CASSYGGNQETQYF.

This chain links TRBV11-3 with TRBJ1-6, with D uncertain. With 3 bases removed from V and 7 bases from J, the gap between germline ends came to 13 bases. CDR1 SGHNT and CDR2 YENEEA come from the germline V gene. The CDR3 length is 15 residues. CDR3: CASSFEQRANSPLHF. The DNA for the CDR3 is TGTGCCAGCAGCTTCGAACAGAGGGCAAATTCACCCCTCCACTTT.

CDR3 in amino acids: CASRLDSYNEKLFF. The CDR3 DNA follows: TGTGCCAGCAGGTTGGACAGTTATAATGAAAAACTGTTTTTT. The J gene is TRBJ1-4, the V gene TRBV27, with TRBD1 as a possible D gene (6 bases). The germline gives CDR1 MNHEY, CDR2 SMNVEV (reference sequence). V lost 6 bases, J lost 4 bases, and 12 bases lay in between. The CDR3 loop spans 14 amino acids.

The chain employs TRBV9 and TRBJ2-5; TRBD1 matches 7 bases. The CDR3 consists of 15 residues. CDR1 is SGDLS, CDR2 YYNGEE, per germline. V lost 0 bases and J lost 5; bases outside the gene matches: 7. The CDR3 reads CASSVEDRSLETQYF. The CDR3 DNA reads as TGTGCCAGCAGCGTAGAGGACAGGAGTTTGGAGACCCAGTACTTC. The variable domain in full, completed from reference TRBV9 and TRBJ2-5, reads DSGVTQTPKHLITATGQRVTLRCSPRSGDLSVYWYQQSLDQGLQFLIQYYNGEERAKGNILERFSAQQFPDLHSELNLSSLELGDSALYFCASSVEDRSLETQYFGPGTRLLVL.

This clonotype has just a few counts. The genes are TRBV28 and TRBJ2-3; D tentatively reads TRBD1 or TRBD2 (5 bases each). Germline CDR1 MDHEN, CDR2 SYDVKM. The CDR3 has 12 residues. Trimming removed 3 bases from V and 11 bases from J, with 12 bases in between. CDR3 sequence: CASSFGGRGQYF. The CDR3 DNA follows: TGTGCCAGCAGTTTTGGGGGACGTGGGCAGTATTTT. The full variable domain, its missing parts supplied by reference TRBV28 and TRBJ2-3, is DVKVTQSSRYLVKRTGEKVFLECVQDMDHENMFWYRQDPGLGLRLIYFSYDVKMKEKGDIPEGYSVSREKKERFSLILESASTNQTSMYLCASSFGGRGQYFGPGTRLTVL.